A single sample is the source of the 12 T cell receptor beta chains below, sequenced in a study of CD8+ T cells in alopecia areata. Reverse transcription of extracted RNA yielded cDNA, which provided the sequencing template. Clones were sequenced by immunoSEQ multiplex PCR, and TCRdb holds only the in-frame ones, with some missing. The sample shows approximately 91,000 clones, 40% to 55% of them seen only once. The sequencing input was CD4+ T cells sorted from blood. These receptors all come from a human donor with alopecia areata.

This clone appeared once. The chain carries TRBV6-1 and TRBJ1-5; D perhaps matches TRBD1 (5 bases). The germline V and J ends were trimmed by 1 base and 0 bases, with 19 bases remaining between them. The CDR3 has 19 amino acids. Germline CDR1 MNHNS, CDR2 SASEGT. DNA of the CDR3: TGTGCCAGCAGTGAAGGGGGCGCCGTCTATTTTCGTAGCAATCAGCCCCAGCATTTT. It is translated as CASSEGGAVYFRSNQPQHF.

This clone was counted between two and nine times. This rearrangement joins TRBV29-1 to TRBJ2-3, with D tentatively TRBD2 (6 bases). The CDR3 sequence is 14 residues long. V shed 6 bases and J shed 0 bases, with 13 bases lying between them. Per germline, CDR1 SQVTM and CDR2 ANQGSEA. CDR3 sequence (DNA): TGCAGCGTGGGATGGGGGGATAGCACAGATACGCAGTATTTT. Protein: CSVGWGDSTDTQYF.

Worth noting for this clone: At the DNA level, this CDR3 is encoded by other sequences in the same sample as well. The chain has TRBV29-1 and TRBJ2-7; no clear D. V dropped 2 bases and J dropped 2 bases, with 4 bases sitting between them. CDR3 length: 11 residues. The germline gives CDR1 SQVTM, CDR2 ANQGSEA. The CDR3 DNA sequence: TGCAGCGTTGAACAGGCCTACGAGCAGTACTTC. This gives the protein CSVEQAYEQYF.

The chain employs TRBV10-3 and TRBJ1-5, with a weak D call TRBD1 (5 bases). CDR3 length equals 13 residues. From germline, CDR1 is ENHRY and CDR2 SYGVKD. Deletions cut 3 bases from V and 4 bases from J, with 7 bases between. The CDR3 DNA is TGTGCCATCAGTGATGCAGGGAATCAGCCCCAGCATTTT. It codes for CAISDAGNQPQHF.

The chain couples TRBV7-2 to TRBJ1-2; TRBD1 agrees at 7 bases. V was pared by 2 bases and J by 2 bases, with 5 bases of the junction left unmatched. Per germline, CDR1 SGHTA and CDR2 FQGNSA. The CDR3 spans 15 residues. CDR3: CASSLRQGDNYGYTF. CDR3 sequence (DNA): TGTGCCAGCAGCTTAAGACAGGGTGACAACTATGGCTACACCTTC.

This clone appeared a few times. The CDR3 reads CASRALAGTQETQYF. The DNA for the CDR3 is TGTGCCAGCAGAGCTCTGGCAGGCACCCAAGAGACCCAGTACTTC. The chain uses TRBV28 and TRBJ2-5; D unresolved. Germline V gene data show CDR1 as MDHEN and CDR2 as SYDVKM. The CDR3 has 15 residues. V lost 6 bases and J lost 1, with 15 bases in between. The whole variable domain, filled in from reference TRBV28 and TRBJ2-5, reads DVKVTQSSRYLVKRTGEKVFLECVQDMDHENMFWYRQDPGLGLRLIYFSYDVKMKEKGDIPEGYSVSREKKERFSLILESASTNQTSMYLCASRALAGTQETQYFGPGTRLLVL.

V usage is TRBV18 and J usage is TRBJ2-6; possibly TRBD1 or TRBD2 for D (5 bases each). From germline, CDR1 is KGHSH and CDR2 LQKENI. Between the trimmed V and J ends, which lost 3 bases and 0 bases, there was a span of 9 bases. The CDR3 runs to 16 residues. The DNA of the CDR3 is TGTGCCAGCTCACCTCCAGGGAGCTCTGGGGCCAACGTCCTGACTTTC. It specifies CASSPPGSSGANVLTF.

This chain joins TRBV29-1 and TRBJ1-1; D is ambiguous. V dropped 5 bases and J dropped 5 bases, with 0 bases sitting between them. The V gene's germline CDR1 is SQVTM and CDR2 ANQGSEA. The CDR3 spans 8 residues. The DNA of the CDR3 is TGCAGCGTTACTGAAGCTTTCTTT. This codes for CSVTEAFF.

The rearrangement links TRBV14 to TRBJ2-5, with 7 bases lining up with TRBD2. The junction had 0 bases not matched to a gene; V was cut back by 5 bases and J by 0 bases. CDR3 length: 13 residues. Germline V gives CDR1 SGHDN, CDR2 FVKESK. CDR3 region: CASSGTNQETQYF. The CDR3 DNA follows: TGTGCCAGCAGCGGGACTAACCAAGAGACCCAGTACTTC.

The V gene is TRBV29-1, the J gene TRBJ2-7; D gene ambiguous. The germline V and J ends were trimmed by 1 base and 10 bases, with 14 bases remaining between them. The CDR3 length is 12 residues. The germline CDR1 and CDR2 sequences are SQVTM and ANQGSEA. Written as DNA, the CDR3 is TGCAGCGTTGAAGCGGCGTCCCTACGCCAGTACTTC. This sequence encodes CSVEAASLRQYF.

The CDR3 DNA sequence: TGCAGCATCGGACCAATGTACGGGCAAATCACAGATACGCAGTATTTT. Encoded protein: CSIGPMYGQITDTQYF. The chain has TRBV29-1 and TRBJ2-3, with D unresolved. The CDR3 loop spans 16 amino acids. The V and J ends lost 8 bases and 2 bases respectively, with 23 bases between them. Germline loops: CDR1 SQVTM, CDR2 ANQGSEA.

This clone was seen more than once but under ten times. The gene calls are TRBV29-1 and TRBJ1-5; the match to TRBD1 covers 9 bases. V lost 6 bases to trimming and J lost 7 bases; unmatched junction nucleotides: 7. Germline CDR1 SQVTM, CDR2 ANQGSEA. The CDR3 covers 13 residues. CDR3 nucleotide sequence: TGCAGCGTGGGGACAGGGAGGTTCCAGCCCCAGCATTTT. Protein product: CSVGTGRFQPQHF.